The clone carrying this T cell receptor beta chain appeared a few times. CDR1 is DFQATT, CDR2 SNEGSKA, per germline (reference sequence). The V end was cut by 0 bases, the J end by 6 bases, with 11 bases between. CDR3 length: 14 amino acids. 5'RACE primed at constant segments yielded TCR alpha and TCR beta cDNA libraries bearing sample barcodes and UMIs. Using its own MiXCR run on the 5' RACE reads, TCRdb lists one record per CDR3 protein. The data contain 200,000 to 250,000 distinct CDR3 sequences, about 17% of them singletons. These data come from a study of T-cell memory formation after mild COVID-19. Study as a whole: For the most part, TCR clusters were specific to one donor.

The rearrangement links TRBV20-1 to TRBJ1-4; D is perhaps TRBD1 (6 bases). The TCR was taken from a young man who had mild COVID-19 (a few samples of this study predate the infection). Cell type and time point are not known. The sequencing sample was made of PBMCs or a T cell subset sorted from them (not recorded which). The chain's CDR3 is CSARDAYRDEKLFF. Here the CDR3 DNA reads TGCAGTGCTAGAGATGCGTACAGGGATGAAAAACTGTTTTTT.